Listed below are T cell receptor beta chains from one sample, sequenced in a study of shared clonotypes between healthy human individuals. Sequencing used immunoSEQ multiplex PCR; TCRdb keeps in-frame clones, though not all of them. Of about 2 million clones listed, about 95% were seen once; the top ten hold 1.1%. The sequenced sample consisted of naive CD8+ T cells sorted from blood. These receptors came from a man younger than 35 in good health. The CDR3 runs from the conserved cysteine through the conserved F or W. D genes are given only for firm matches. Some rows mark clone size as missing; the rest say once, few, many or name a class of expanded clone.

V	size	J	D	DNA	CDR3
TRBV13	once	TRBJ2-5	-	TGTGCCAGCAGCGACAGATATCAAGAGACCCAGTACTTC	CASSDRYQETQYF
TRBV27	-	TRBJ2-3	-	TGTGCCAGCGGCTATATAGATACGCAGTATTTT	CASGYIDTQYF
TRBV5-1	-	TRBJ1-2	-	TGCGCCAGCAGCCCCGGGGCGGTGGGCTATGGCTACACCTTC	CASSPGAVGYGYTF
TRBV6-6	-	TRBJ1-1	-	TGTGCCAGCAGTGGCGGGGGCGGGAGTGCCACTGAAGCTTTCTTT	CASSGGGGSATEAFF
TRBV5-1	-	TRBJ2-1	-	TGCGCCAGCAGCTTGACAGTATACAATGAGCAGTTCTTC	CASSLTVYNEQFF
TRBV5-6	-	TRBJ2-2	TRBD1	TGTGCCAGCAGCCCAAAGGACAGGGCGAACACCGGGGAGCTGTTTTTT	CASSPKDRANTGELFF
TRBV9	-	TRBJ2-5	TRBD2	TGTGCCAGCAGCACGCCCGGGCTAGCGGGGCCCCCGGAGACCCAGTACTTC	CASSTPGLAGPPETQYF
TRBV12-2	-	TRBJ1-1	-	TGTGCAAGTCGCTTTAAGTTGTCTGAAGCTTTCTTT	CASRFKLSEAFF
TRBV27	-	TRBJ2-3	TRBD1	TGTGCCAGCACGCCGGCAGGGGGTACAGATACGCAGTATTTT	CASTPAGGTDTQYF
TRBV12-2	few	TRBJ1-4	-	TGTGCAAGTCGCTTAACCAGGGCACTAACTAATGAAAAACTGTTTTTT	CASRLTRALTNEKLFF
TRBV19	-	TRBJ2-1	TRBD2	TGTGCCAGTAGTGAGGGGGCTAGCGGGAACAATGAGCAGTTCTTC	CASSEGASGNNEQFF
TRBV30	once	TRBJ2-1	-	TGTGCCTGGACGGGCCCCGGGGACTACAATGAGCAGTTCTTC	CAWTGPGDYNEQFF
TRBV9	-	TRBJ1-5	-	TGTGCCAGCAGCGTAGGGGCAGAAAATCAGCCCCAGCATTTT	CASSVGAENQPQHF
TRBV27	-	TRBJ1-2	TRBD1	TGTGCCAGCAGGTTCGGGACAGGGAATGTTAACTATGGCTACACCTTC	CASRFGTGNVNYGYTF
TRBV9	few	TRBJ1-6	-	TGTGCCAGCAGCGTTGTCGAGAATTCACCCCTCCACTTT	CASSVVENSPLHF
TRBV9	-	TRBJ1-1	-	TGTGCCAGCAGCGGACCGGGACATCCGAACACTGAAGCTTTCTTT	CASSGPGHPNTEAFF